One sample yielded the 8 T cell receptor beta chains listed below, sequenced in a study of blood T cell repertoires in COVID-19. Generated by immunoSEQ multiplex PCR, the TCRdb table keeps only in-frame clones and is missing some. Found here are about 290,000 clones, 85% to 90% of them singletons; the top ten hold around 10%. The material sequenced was peripheral blood. The receptor set was obtained from a woman aged 30 to 39 with COVID-19, enrolled during active disease.

J is TRBJ1-1 and V is TRBV6-5; 10 positions match TRBD1. The CDR3 extends over 15 amino acids. The germline CDR1 and CDR2 sequences are MNHEY and SVGAGI. The V gene end was trimmed by 5 bases and the J gene end by 1 base; junction bases not matched to a gene: 4. The CDR3: CASSPWDRGNTEAFF. The DNA for the CDR3 is TGTGCCAGCAGTCCTTGGGACAGGGGGAACACTGAAGCTTTCTTT.

This chain connects TRBV4-1 to TRBJ1-5; TRBD1 matches at 8 bases. Losses at the gene ends were 0 bases for V and 7 bases for J; bases not matched to a gene: 11. From germline, CDR1 is MGHRA and CDR2 YSYEKL. This CDR3 region has 17 residues. The CDR3 reads CASSQEGRQGNRQPQHF. Written as DNA, the CDR3 is TGCGCCAGCAGCCAAGAAGGACGACAGGGGAATAGGCAGCCCCAGCATTTT.

In this sample, this clone turned up once. V usage is TRBV15 and J usage is TRBJ2-2; TRBD2 is a possible D gene (5 bases). Germline V gives CDR1 LNHNV, CDR2 YYDKDF (reference sequence). Trimming removed 0 bases from V and 6 bases from J, with 14 bases in between. CDR3 length: 16 amino acids. For the CDR3, the DNA is TGTGCCACCAGCAGAGAGTGGATGGGAGTACCCGGGGAGCTGTTTTTT. This sequence encodes CATSREWMGVPGELFF. The full variable domain, rest sourced from reference TRBV15 and TRBJ2-2, is DAMVIQNPRYQVTQFGKPVTLSCSQTLNHNVMYWYQQKSSQAPKLLFHYYDKDFNNEADTPDNFQSRRPNTSFCFLDIRSPGLGDTAMYLCATSREWMGVPGELFFGEGSRLTVL.

The chain links TRBV3-1 (or the pseudogene TRBV3-2) to TRBJ1-1, with D uncertain. Germline V gene sequence: CDR1 LGHDT, CDR2 YNNKEL (reference sequence). The CDR3 sequence is 13 residues long. V lost 3 bases to trimming and J lost 7 bases, with 12 bases between them. The CDR3 DNA sequence: TGTGCCAGCAGCCACCTCAGACATAATGAAGCTTTCTTT. Translated, it gives CASSHLRHNEAFF.

The rearrangement uses TRBV11-1 and TRBJ1-1; tentative D call: TRBD1 (6 bases). V lost 8 bases and J 0 bases, leaving 10 bases between the germline ends. Germline values: CDR1 SGHAT, CDR2 FQDESV (reference sequence). The CDR3 is 13 amino acids. CDR3 protein: CASSQGMNTEAFF. CDR3 DNA sequence: TGTGCCAGCTCCCAGGGGATGAACACTGAAGCTTTCTTT.

This clone has just one count. V is TRBV4-1 and J is TRBJ2-3; D is uncertain. The CDR3 length is 13 residues. Germline loops: CDR1 MGHRA, CDR2 YSYEKL. With 4 bases removed from V and 2 bases from J, the gap between germline ends came to 7 bases. Here the CDR3 reads CASSRLLTDTQYF. For the CDR3, the DNA is TGCGCCAGCAGCCGCCTACTCACAGATACGCAGTATTTT.

The V call is TRBV11-3, the J call TRBJ2-1; 7 nucleotides agree with TRBD2. Germline CDR1 reads SGHNT; CDR2 reads YENEEA. V lost 5 bases, J lost 0 bases, and 4 bases stayed unmatched. This CDR3 is built from 15 residues. In DNA, the CDR3 is TGTGCCAGCAGCCCCGGGGGGAGCTCCTACAATGAGCAGTTCTTC. Its protein is CASSPGGSSYNEQFF.

The genes are TRBV9 and TRBJ2-5; 15 bases are a match to TRBD2. The CDR3 sequence is 18 residues long. Trimming at V came to 4 bases and at J to 5 bases, leaving 12 bases not matched to a gene. Germline CDR1 SGDLS, CDR2 YYNGEE. CDR3 residues: CASSSRTSGGAGWETQYF. For the CDR3, the DNA is TGTGCCAGCAGCTCCCGGACTAGCGGGGGGGCCGGCTGGGAGACCCAGTACTTC.